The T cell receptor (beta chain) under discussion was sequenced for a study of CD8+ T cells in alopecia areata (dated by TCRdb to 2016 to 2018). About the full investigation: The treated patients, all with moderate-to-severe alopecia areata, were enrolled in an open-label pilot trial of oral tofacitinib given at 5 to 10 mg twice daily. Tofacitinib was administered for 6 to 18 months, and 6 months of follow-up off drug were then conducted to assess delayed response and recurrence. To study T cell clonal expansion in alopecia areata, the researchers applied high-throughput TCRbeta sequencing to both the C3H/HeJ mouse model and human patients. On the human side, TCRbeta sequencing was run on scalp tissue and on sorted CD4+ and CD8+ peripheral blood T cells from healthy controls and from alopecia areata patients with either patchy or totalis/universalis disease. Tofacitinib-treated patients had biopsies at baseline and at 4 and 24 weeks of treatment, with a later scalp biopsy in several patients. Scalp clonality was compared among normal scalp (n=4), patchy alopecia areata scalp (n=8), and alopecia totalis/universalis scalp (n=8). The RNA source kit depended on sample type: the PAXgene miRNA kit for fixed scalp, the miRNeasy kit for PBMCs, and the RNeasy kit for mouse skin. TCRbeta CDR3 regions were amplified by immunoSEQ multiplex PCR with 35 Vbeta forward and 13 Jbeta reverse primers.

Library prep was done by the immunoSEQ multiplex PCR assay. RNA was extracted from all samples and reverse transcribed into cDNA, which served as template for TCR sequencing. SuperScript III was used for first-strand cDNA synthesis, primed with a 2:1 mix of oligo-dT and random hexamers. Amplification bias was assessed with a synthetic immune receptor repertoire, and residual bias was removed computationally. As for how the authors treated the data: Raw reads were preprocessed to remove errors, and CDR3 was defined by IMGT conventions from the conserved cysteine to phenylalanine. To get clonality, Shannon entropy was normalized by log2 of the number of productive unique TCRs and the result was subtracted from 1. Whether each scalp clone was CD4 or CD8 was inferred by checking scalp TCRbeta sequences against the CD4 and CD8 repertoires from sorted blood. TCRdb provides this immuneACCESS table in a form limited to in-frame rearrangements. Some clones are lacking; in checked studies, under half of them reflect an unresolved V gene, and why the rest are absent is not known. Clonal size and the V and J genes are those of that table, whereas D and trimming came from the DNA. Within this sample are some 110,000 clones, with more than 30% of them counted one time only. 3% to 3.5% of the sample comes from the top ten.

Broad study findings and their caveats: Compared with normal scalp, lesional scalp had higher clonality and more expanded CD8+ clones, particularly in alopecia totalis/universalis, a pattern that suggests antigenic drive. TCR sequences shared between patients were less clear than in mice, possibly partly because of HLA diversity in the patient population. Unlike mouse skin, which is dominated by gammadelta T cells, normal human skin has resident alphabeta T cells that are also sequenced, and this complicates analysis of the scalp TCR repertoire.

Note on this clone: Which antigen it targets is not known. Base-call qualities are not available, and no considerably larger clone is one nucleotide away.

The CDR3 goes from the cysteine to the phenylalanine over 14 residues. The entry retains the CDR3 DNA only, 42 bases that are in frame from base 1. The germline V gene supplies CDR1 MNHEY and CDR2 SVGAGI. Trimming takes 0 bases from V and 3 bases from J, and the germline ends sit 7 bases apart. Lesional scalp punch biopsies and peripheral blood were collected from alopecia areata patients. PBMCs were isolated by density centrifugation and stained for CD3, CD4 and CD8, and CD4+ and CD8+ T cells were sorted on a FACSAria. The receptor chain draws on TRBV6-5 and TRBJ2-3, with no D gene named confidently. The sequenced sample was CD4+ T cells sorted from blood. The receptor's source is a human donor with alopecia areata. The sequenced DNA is TGTGCCAGCAGTTACTCTGCCGCGACAGATACGCAGTATTTT. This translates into CASSYSAATDTQYF.